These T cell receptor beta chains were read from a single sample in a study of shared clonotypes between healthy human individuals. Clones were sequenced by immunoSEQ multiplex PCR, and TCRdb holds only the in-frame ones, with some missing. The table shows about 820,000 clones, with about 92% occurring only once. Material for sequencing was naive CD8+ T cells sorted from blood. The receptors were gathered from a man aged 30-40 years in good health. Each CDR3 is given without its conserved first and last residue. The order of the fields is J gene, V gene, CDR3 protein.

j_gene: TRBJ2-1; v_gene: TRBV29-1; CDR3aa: SVDSRVSYNEQF
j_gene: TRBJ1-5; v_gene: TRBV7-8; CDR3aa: ASSLVMWADDQPQH
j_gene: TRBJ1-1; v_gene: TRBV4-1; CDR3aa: ASSSRVVGTEAF
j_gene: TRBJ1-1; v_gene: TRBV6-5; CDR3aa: ASSWGAEAF
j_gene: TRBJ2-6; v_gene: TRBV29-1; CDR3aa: SADTGANVLT
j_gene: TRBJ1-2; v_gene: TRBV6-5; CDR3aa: ASSGGTAAYGYT
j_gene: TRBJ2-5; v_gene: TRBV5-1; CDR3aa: ASSPTQGVGETQY
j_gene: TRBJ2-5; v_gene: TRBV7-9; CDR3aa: ASSPPSGTKQETQY
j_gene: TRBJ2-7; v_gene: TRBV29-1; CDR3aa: SVWFTGTPGDEQY
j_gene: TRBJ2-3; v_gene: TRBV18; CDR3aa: ASSPGQARTDTQY
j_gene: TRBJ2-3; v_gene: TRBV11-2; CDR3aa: ASSGLAGVGDTQY
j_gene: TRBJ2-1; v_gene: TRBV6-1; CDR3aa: ASSGMANEQF
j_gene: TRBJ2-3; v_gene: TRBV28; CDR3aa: ASSSPSGSTDTQY